This T cell receptor (beta chain) came from a study of blood T cell repertoires in COVID-19. TCRdb's copy holds only in-frame clones and misses some; the assay was immunoSEQ multiplex PCR. The table records about 310,000 clones, nearly 90% of them present only once. The CDR3 runs 16 residues. V was clipped by 0 bases and J by 7 bases, with 13 bases between them. Germline V gene lookup returns CDR1 LGHNA and CDR2 YNFKEQ. The chain is built from TRBV4-2 and TRBJ1-6, with a weak D call TRBD1 (5 bases). The specimen was peripheral blood. The source of this sequence is a woman aged 40-49 years with COVID-19, enrolled during active disease. CDR3 sequence: CASSQDRAGSNSPLHF. The CDR3 DNA reads TGTGCCAGCAGCCAAGATAGGGCAGGGTCGAATTCACCCCTCCACTTT.